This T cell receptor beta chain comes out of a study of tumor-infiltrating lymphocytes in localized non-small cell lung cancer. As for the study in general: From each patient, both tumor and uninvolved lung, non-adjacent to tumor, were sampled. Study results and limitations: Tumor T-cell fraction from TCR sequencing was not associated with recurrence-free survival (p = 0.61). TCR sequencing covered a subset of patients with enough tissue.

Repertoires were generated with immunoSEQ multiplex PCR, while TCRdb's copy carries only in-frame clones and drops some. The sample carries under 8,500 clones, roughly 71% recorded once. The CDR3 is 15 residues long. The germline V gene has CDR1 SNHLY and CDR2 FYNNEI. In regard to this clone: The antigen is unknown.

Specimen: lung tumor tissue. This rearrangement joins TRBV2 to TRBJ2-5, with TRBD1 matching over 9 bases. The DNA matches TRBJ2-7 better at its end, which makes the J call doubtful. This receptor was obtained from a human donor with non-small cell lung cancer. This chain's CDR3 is CASRATGGQGYEQYF. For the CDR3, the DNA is TGTGCCAGCAGGGCCACAGGGGGCCAGGGCTACGAGCAGTACTTC.